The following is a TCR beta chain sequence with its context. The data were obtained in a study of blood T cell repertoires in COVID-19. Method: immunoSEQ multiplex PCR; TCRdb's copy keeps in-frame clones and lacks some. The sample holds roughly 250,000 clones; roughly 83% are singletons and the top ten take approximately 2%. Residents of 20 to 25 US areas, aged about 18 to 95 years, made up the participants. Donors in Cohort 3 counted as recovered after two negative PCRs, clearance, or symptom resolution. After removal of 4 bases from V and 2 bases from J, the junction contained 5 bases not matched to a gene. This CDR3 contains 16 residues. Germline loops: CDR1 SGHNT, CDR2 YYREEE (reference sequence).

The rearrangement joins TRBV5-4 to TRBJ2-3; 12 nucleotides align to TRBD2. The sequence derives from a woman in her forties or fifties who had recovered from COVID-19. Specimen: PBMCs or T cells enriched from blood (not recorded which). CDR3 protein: CASSMTSGGFTDTQYF. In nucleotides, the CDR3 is TGTGCCAGCAGCATGACTAGCGGGGGTTTCACAGATACGCAGTATTTT.